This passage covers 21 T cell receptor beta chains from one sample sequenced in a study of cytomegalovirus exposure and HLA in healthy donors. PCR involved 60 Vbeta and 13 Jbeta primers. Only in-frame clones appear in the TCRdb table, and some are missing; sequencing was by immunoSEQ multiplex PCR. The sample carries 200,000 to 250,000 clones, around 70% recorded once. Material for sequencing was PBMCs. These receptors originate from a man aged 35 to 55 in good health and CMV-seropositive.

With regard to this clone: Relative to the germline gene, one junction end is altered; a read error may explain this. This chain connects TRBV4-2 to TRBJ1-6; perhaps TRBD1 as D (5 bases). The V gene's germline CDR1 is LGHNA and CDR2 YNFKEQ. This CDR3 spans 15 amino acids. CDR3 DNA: TGTGCCGGCAGCCAAGGGGCAGGGTCGGAATCACCCCTCCACTTT. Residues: CAGSQGAGSESPLHF.

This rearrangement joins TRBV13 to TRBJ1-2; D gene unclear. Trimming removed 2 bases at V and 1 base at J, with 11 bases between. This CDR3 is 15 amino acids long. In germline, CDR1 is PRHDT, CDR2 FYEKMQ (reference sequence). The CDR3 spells CASSLTARLNYGYTF. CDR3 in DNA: TGTGCCAGCAGCTTAACCGCCAGGCTTAACTATGGCTACACCTTC. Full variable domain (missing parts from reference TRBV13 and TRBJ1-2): AAGVIQSPRHLIKEKRETATLKCYPIPRHDTVYWYQQGPGQDPQFLISFYEKMQSDKGSIPDRFSAQQFSDYHSELNMSSLELGDSALYFCASSLTARLNYGYTFGSGTRLTVV.

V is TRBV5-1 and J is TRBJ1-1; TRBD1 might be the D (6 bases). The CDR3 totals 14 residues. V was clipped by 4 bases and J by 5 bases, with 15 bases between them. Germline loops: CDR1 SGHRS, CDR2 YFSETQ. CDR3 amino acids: CASSPRTAKTEAFF. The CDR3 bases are TGCGCCAGCAGCCCTAGGACAGCCAAGACTGAAGCTTTCTTT.

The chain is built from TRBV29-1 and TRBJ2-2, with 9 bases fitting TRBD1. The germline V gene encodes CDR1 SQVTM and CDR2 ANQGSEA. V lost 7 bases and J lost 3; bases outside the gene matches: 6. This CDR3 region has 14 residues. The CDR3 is CSGLTGGYTGELFF. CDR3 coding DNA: TGCAGCGGATTGACAGGGGGTTACACCGGGGAGCTGTTTTTT.

CDR3 sequence: CASSPSTSSTGELFF. The CDR3, as DNA: TGTGCCAGCAGCCCCTCCACTAGCAGCACCGGGGAGCTGTTTTTT. The J gene is TRBJ2-2, the V gene TRBV9, with D perhaps matching TRBD2 (6 bases). Trimming cost V 4 bases and J 4 bases, with 14 bases left between them. Germline V gene lookup returns CDR1 SGDLS and CDR2 YYNGEE. The length of the CDR3 is 15 residues.

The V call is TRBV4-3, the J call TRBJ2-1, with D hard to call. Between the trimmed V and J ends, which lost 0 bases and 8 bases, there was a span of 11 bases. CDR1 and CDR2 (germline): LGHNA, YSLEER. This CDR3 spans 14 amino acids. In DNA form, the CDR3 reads TGCGCCAGCAGCCAAGAAAGGCTAGTAGATGAGCAGTTCTTC. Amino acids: CASSQERLVDEQFF.

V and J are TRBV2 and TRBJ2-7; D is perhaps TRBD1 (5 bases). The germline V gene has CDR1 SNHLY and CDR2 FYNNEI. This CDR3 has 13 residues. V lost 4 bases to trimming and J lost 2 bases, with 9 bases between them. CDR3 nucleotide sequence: TGTGCCAGCAGTGTGGGCAGGGCCTACGAGCAGTACTTC. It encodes CASSVGRAYEQYF.

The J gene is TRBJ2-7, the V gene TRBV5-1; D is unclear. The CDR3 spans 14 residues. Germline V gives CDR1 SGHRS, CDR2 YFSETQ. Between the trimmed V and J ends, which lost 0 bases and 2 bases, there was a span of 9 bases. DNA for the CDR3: TGCGCCAGCAGCTTGGAAGACACCGCCTACGAGCAGTACTTC. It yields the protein CASSLEDTAYEQYF. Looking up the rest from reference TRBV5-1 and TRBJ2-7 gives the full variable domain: KAGVTQTPRYLIKTRGQQVTLSCSPISGHRSVSWYQQTPGQGLQFLFEYFSETQRNKGNFPGRFSGRQFSNSRSEMNVSTLELGDSALYLCASSLEDTAYEQYFGPGTRLTVT.

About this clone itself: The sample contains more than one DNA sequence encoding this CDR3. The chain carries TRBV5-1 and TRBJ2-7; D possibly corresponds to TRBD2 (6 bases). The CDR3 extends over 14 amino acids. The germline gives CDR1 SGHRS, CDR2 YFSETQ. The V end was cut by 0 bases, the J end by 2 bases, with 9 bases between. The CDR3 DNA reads TGCGCCAGCAGCTTGGCCGGGGGAACCTACGAGCAGTACTTC. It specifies CASSLAGGTYEQYF.

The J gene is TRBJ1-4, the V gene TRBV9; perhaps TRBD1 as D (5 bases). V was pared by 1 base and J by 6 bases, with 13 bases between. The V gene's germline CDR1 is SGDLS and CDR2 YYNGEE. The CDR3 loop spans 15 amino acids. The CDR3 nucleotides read TGTGCCAGCAGCGTATCCGCGGGGGAAGATGAAAAACTGTTTTTT. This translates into CASSVSAGEDEKLFF.

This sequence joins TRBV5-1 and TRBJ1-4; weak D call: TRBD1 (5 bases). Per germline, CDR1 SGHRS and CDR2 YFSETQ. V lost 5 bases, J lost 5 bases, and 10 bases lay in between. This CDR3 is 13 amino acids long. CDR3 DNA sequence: TGCGCCAGCAGAGACAGTATAAATGAAAAACTGTTTTTT. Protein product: CASRDSINEKLFF.

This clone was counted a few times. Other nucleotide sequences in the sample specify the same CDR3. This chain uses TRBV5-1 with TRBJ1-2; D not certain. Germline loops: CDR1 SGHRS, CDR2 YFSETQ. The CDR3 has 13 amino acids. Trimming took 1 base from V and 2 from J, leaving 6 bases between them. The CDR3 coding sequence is TGCGCCAGCAGCTTGTCGGGGAACTATGGCTACACCTTC. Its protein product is CASSLSGNYGYTF.

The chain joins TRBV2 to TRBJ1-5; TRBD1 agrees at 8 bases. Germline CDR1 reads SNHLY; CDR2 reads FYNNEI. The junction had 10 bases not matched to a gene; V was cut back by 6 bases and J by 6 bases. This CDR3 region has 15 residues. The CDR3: CASSIDRGALQPQHF. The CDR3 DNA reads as TGTGCCAGCAGCATAGACAGGGGCGCCCTTCAGCCCCAGCATTTT.

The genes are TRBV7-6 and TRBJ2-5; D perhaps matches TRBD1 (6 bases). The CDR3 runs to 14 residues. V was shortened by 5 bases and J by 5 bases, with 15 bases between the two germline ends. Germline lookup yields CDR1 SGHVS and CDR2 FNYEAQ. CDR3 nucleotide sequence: TGTGCCAGCAGCCCTGGAACAGGGCGGGAGACCCAGTACTTC. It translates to CASSPGTGRETQYF.

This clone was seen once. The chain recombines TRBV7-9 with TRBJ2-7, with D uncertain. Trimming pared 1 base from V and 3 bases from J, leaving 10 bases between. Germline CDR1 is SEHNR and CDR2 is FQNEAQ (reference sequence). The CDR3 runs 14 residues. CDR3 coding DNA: TGTGCCAGCAGCTTAGGAGGCGTGGGCTACGAGCAGTACTTC. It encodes CASSLGGVGYEQYF.

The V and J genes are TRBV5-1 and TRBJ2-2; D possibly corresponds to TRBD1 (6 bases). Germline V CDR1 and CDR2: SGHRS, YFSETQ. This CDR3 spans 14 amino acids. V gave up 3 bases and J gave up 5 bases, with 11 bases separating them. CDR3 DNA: TGCGCCAGCAGCTCTCGGACAGAGACCGGGGAGCTGTTTTTT. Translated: CASSSRTETGELFF. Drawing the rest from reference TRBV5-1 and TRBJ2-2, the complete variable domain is KAGVTQTPRYLIKTRGQQVTLSCSPISGHRSVSWYQQTPGQGLQFLFEYFSETQRNKGNFPGRFSGRQFSNSRSEMNVSTLELGDSALYLCASSSRTETGELFFGEGSRLTVL.

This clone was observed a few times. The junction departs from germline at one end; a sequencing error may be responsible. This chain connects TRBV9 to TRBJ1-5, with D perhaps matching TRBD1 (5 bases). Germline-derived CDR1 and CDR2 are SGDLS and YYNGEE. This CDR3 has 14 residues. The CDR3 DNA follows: TGTGCCAGCAGTGCAGGGTTCAACAATCAGCGCCAGCATTTT. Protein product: CASSAGFNNQRQHF.

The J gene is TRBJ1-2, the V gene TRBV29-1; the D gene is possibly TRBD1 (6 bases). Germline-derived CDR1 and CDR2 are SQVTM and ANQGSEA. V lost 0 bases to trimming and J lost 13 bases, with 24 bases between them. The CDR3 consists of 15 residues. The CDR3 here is CSVEDWEGGGREVTF. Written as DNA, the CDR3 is TGCAGCGTTGAAGATTGGGAGGGGGGGGGCAGAGAGGTCACCTTC.

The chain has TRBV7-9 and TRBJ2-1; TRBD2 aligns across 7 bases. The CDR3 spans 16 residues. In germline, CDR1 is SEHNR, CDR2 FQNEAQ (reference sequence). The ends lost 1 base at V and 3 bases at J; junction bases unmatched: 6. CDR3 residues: CASSLVDGTNYNEQFF. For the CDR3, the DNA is TGTGCCAGCAGCTTAGTAGATGGGACTAACTACAATGAGCAGTTCTTC.

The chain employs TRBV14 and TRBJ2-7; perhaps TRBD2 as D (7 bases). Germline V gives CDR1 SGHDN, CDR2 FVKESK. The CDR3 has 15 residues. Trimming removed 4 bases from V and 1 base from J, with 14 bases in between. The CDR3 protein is CASSLRGASSYEQYF. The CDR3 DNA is TGTGCCAGCAGCCTCCGGGGGGCTTCGTCCTACGAGCAGTACTTC.

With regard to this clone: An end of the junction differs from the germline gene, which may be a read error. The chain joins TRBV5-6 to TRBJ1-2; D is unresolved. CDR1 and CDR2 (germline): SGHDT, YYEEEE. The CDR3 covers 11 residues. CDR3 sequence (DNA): TGTGCCAGCAGCTTGGGGGCCTTCAAGGAATTC. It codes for CASSLGAFKEF.